The present entry profiles one T cell receptor beta chain with its context. Its antigen is currently not known. It has no much larger one-base neighbor in the sample; base qualities were not kept. The time point tag for this specimen amounts to: baseline before first vaccination. The vaccinee samples were drawn from two UK trials, COV001 and COV002, one of which was a single-blind randomized controlled phase 2/3 trial testing AZD1222 (ChAdOx1 nCoV-19) in healthy adults. For TCRbeta chain sequencing, PBMC samples from trial participants were taken at day 0 and at day 28 after the second dose. This sample was taken from a study of T cell responses to AZD1222 COVID-19 vaccine (dated by TCRdb to the early 2020s). Regarding the complete study: Because spike-specific TCR depth and breadth did not differ between the two schedules, AZD1222 recipients who got a second dose at roughly 4 weeks were pooled with those who got a second dose at roughly 12 weeks. A total of about 240 trial participants underwent TCR sequencing, of whom nearly 210 received two doses of AZD1222 and some 25 received two doses of the MenACWY control vaccine. Trial participants were enrolled into age subgroups of 18-55, 56-69 and 70-plus years, which contained roughly 140, 27 and 60 TCR-sequenced participants, respectively. The full study reports these points: After two AZD1222 doses, spike-specific TCR breadth and depth were significantly higher than at day 0 and than in MenACWY recipients. Conclusions about previously exposed vaccinees are limited, since just five to seven AZD1222 recipients were seropositive for SARS-CoV-2 at baseline. Most participants were white British and females outnumbered males, and the authors suggested that clonal diversity may have been underestimated. Because no day 14 peak-response samples were available, repertoires were characterized only after the peak T cell response. The vaccine-associated CD4 TCRs covered the entire spike protein, and the dominant responses fell in regions 160-218 and 743-854. In the small 56-69-year group, the increase in depth fell short of significance, most likely because of low power. Epitopes outside the regions mutated in the B.1.351 and B.1.1.7 variants were reportedly recognized by nearly half of the unique spike-specific TCRs.

The CDR3 regions of human TCRbeta chains were analyzed by immunosequencing. The original pipeline was this. Repertoire TCRs were matched against a reference library of SARS-CoV-2-specific TCRs generated with the MIRA antigen-specificity platform. Breadth was defined as the fraction of unique TCRs that were SARS-CoV-2-associated, and depth was defined as the fraction of total T cells that were SARS-CoV-2-associated. Using the MIRA data, each spike-specific TCR was mapped to the spike region that the TCR reacts to and placed in a CD4 or CD8 class. Log10-transformed breadth and depth values were compared by one-way ANOVA with Sidak's multiple comparisons tests. TCRdb provides this immuneACCESS table in a form limited to in-frame rearrangements. Some clones are lacking; in checked studies, under half of them reflect an unresolved V gene, and why the rest are absent is not known. The V and J calls and clone size are taken from that table; D and trimming were inferred from the DNA. A total of about 150,000 clones appear in this sample, more than 80% of them only once. The ten largest make up 6% to 8% of the sample.

The CDR3 spans 11 residues, from the cysteine through the valine. The sequence is cut down to CDR3 DNA, 33 bases in frame from base 1. CDR1 and CDR2 are drawn from the germline V gene: SGHVS, FQNEAQ. The specimen was peripheral blood, collected on day 0 of AZD1222 vaccination. The receptor was derived from an adult in good health. The rearranged segments are TRBV7-8 and TRBJ2-7; no D gene call is confident. The bases read TGTGCCAGCAGCTTATCCTCCGAGCAGTACGTC. It specifies CASSLSSEQYV.